The 29 T cell receptor beta chains reported below all come from one sample, sequenced in a study of T cells in Graves' hyperthyroidism and ophthalmopathy. RNA transcripts yielded amplified TCR beta CDR3 regions. The study used the HTBI primer set for a first-round RT-PCR of the TCR CDR3. One entry per CDR3 protein, called by TCRdb with MiXCR from the multiplex PCR reads. The table includes some 560,000 distinct CDR3 sequences, around 15% detected once. The specimen was blood. The source of these receptors is a woman between 40 and 50 years old with Graves' hyperthyroidism.

This clonotype was seen at least ten times. The chain recombines TRBV24-1 with TRBJ1-1; 7 nucleotides align to TRBD1. The CDR3 has 15 residues. Germline CDR1 is KGHDR and CDR2 is SFDVKD. With V trimmed by 4 bases and J by 3 bases, 7 bases remained unmatched. CDR3 in amino acids: CATSDPRGMDTEAFF. The CDR3 region has the DNA TGTGCCACCAGTGACCCCAGGGGGATGGACACTGAAGCTTTCTTT.

The table lists this clonotype with a few counts. The chain couples TRBV4-1 to TRBJ2-7; D is ambiguous. Germline V CDR1 and CDR2: MGHRA, YSYEKL. Deletions cut 1 base from V and 2 bases from J, with 12 bases between. The CDR3 has 15 amino acids. CDR3 in amino acids: CASSQVQKLPYEQYF. The CDR3 DNA is TGCGCCAGCAGCCAAGTGCAGAAATTACCCTACGAGCAGTACTTC.

The chain employs TRBV7-9 and TRBJ2-7; D is unclear. V lost 6 bases, J lost 7 bases, and 16 bases lay in between. The CDR3 covers 13 residues. Germline CDR1 SEHNR, CDR2 FQNEAQ (reference sequence). CDR3 coding DNA: TGTGCCAGCAGACCTGGGGTGTATGGAGAGCAGTACTTC. This encodes CASRPGVYGEQYF.

This clonotype has at least ten counts. The chain carries TRBV7-9 and TRBJ2-3; 8 bases agree with TRBD2. The CDR3 is 15 amino acids. V lost 4 bases to trimming and J lost 3 bases; unmatched junction nucleotides: 6. Germline V gene lookup returns CDR1 SEHNR and CDR2 FQNEAQ (reference sequence). CDR3 region: CASSSRVAGTDTQYF. The CDR3, as DNA: TGTGCCAGCAGCTCTCGGGTAGCGGGGACAGATACGCAGTATTTT.

This clonotype has ten or more counts. This rearrangement joins TRBV28 to TRBJ2-5; D ambiguous. Germline V CDR1 and CDR2: MDHEN, SYDVKM. The CDR3 spans 17 residues. Trimming took 3 bases from V and 2 from J, leaving 19 bases between them. The CDR3 protein is CASSLIHLEASQETQYF. Written as DNA, the CDR3 is TGTGCCAGCAGTTTGATCCATCTCGAGGCCAGTCAAGAGACCCAGTACTTC.

The chain uses TRBV7-2 and TRBJ2-4; D is possibly TRBD1 (6 bases). The length of the CDR3 is 17 residues. The germline V gene has CDR1 SGHTA and CDR2 FQGNSA. V was cut by 3 bases and J by 0 bases, with 15 bases left in between. The CDR3 DNA reads TGTGCCAGCAGCTTCCGGGACATCGTGTTAGCCAAAAACATTCAGTACTTC. Its protein is CASSFRDIVLAKNIQYF.

In its sample, this clonotype was seen many times. The chain is built from TRBV5-1 and TRBJ1-1, with a tentative D call TRBD1 (5 bases). The CDR3 spans 14 residues. The germline V gene has CDR1 SGHRS and CDR2 YFSETQ. Trimming stripped 5 bases from V and 5 bases from J, with 16 bases between. CDR3 loop: CASRSGTPGTEAFF. The CDR3 coding sequence is TGCGCCAGCAGATCCGGGACCCCCGGGACTGAAGCTTTCTTT.

This clonotype was detected many times. The J gene is TRBJ2-7, the V gene TRBV27; the D gene could be TRBD1 or TRBD2 (5 bases each). The germline gives CDR1 MNHEY, CDR2 SMNVEV (reference sequence). The V end was cut by 3 bases, the J end by 3 bases, with 12 bases between. The CDR3 runs to 14 residues. CDR3 sequence reads: CASSFGTEHYEQYF. CDR3 bases: TGTGCCAGCAGTTTCGGGACGGAGCACTACGAGCAGTACTTC.

At least ten counts were recorded for this clonotype. The CDR3 loop reads CASSLAQLNQPQHF. The DNA for the CDR3 is TGTGCCAGCAGTTTGGCACAGCTCAATCAGCCCCAGCATTTT. This chain connects TRBV28 to TRBJ1-5; no clear D. This CDR3 is 14 amino acids long. Germline V CDR1 and CDR2: MDHEN, SYDVKM. V shed 3 bases and J shed 3 bases, with 9 bases lying between them. The full variable domain, in which reference TRBV28 and TRBJ1-5 provide the parts outside the CDR3, is DVKVTQSSRYLVKRTGEKVFLECVQDMDHENMFWYRQDPGLGLRLIYFSYDVKMKEKGDIPEGYSVSREKKERFSLILESASTNQTSMYLCASSLAQLNQPQHFGDGTRLSIL.

This clonotype was recorded many times. The chain employs TRBV28 and TRBJ2-5; TRBD2 aligns across 7 bases. Germline V gene lookup returns CDR1 MDHEN and CDR2 SYDVKM. The ends lost 8 bases at V and 6 bases at J; junction bases unmatched: 15. The CDR3 extends over 15 amino acids. The CDR3 here is CASHGSGGLLQTQYF. CDR3 nucleotide sequence: TGTGCCAGCCACGGCTCCGGGGGGTTGTTACAGACCCAGTACTTC.

The rearrangement uses TRBV19 and TRBJ1-1; D perhaps matches TRBD1 (6 bases). V was clipped by 5 bases and J by 3 bases, with 22 bases between them. Germline lookup yields CDR1 LNHDA and CDR2 SQIVND (reference sequence). The CDR3 contains 17 residues. CDR3 in amino acids: CASSPRDKVAWDTEAFF. The CDR3 DNA follows: TGTGCCAGTAGTCCCCGGGACAAGGTGGCTTGGGACACTGAAGCTTTCTTT.

This chain connects TRBV20-1 to TRBJ1-3, with 7 positions matching TRBD1. The CDR3 is made up of 14 amino acids. V gave up 0 bases and J gave up 4 bases; unmatched junction bases: 3. Germline V gene lookup returns CDR1 DFQATT and CDR2 SNEGSKA (reference sequence). The CDR3 loop is CSARDDRVGNTIYF. The CDR3 DNA sequence: TGCAGTGCTAGAGACGACAGGGTGGGAAACACCATATATTTT.

This clonotype was seen repeatedly, ten times or more. The chain employs TRBV5-1 and TRBJ2-3; 12 nucleotides line up with TRBD2. The germline V gene encodes CDR1 SGHRS and CDR2 YFSETQ. This CDR3 region has 16 residues. The V gene end was trimmed by 4 bases and the J gene end by 2 bases; junction bases not matched to a gene: 5. For the CDR3, the DNA is TGCGCCAGCAGCCTTCGGACTAGCGGGAACACAGATACGCAGTATTTT. Amino acids: CASSLRTSGNTDTQYF.

This clonotype came up many times. The gene calls are TRBV7-9 and TRBJ1-1; 9 positions agree with TRBD1. The germline V gene has CDR1 SEHNR and CDR2 FQNEAQ (reference sequence). The V and J ends lost 1 base and 0 bases, in that order; junction bases with no gene match: 18. The CDR3 extends over 21 amino acids. The CDR3 coding sequence is TGTGCCAGCAGCTTAGTCTACGCCCGGGACAGGGCATATGACATGAACACTGAAGCTTTCTTT. Encoded protein: CASSLVYARDRAYDMNTEAFF.

In this sample, this clonotype turned up many times. The CDR3 spells CASSLERPEETQYF. The DNA of the CDR3 is TGCGCCAGCAGCTTGGAACGCCCTGAGGAGACCCAGTACTTC. This rearrangement joins TRBV5-1 to TRBJ2-5, with D hard to call. The CDR3 runs to 14 residues. The ends were cut back, 0 bases at V and 5 bases at J, with 11 bases in the middle. Germline V gene data show CDR1 as SGHRS and CDR2 as YFSETQ.

This clonotype was seen many times. The CDR3 is CASSPTGSGGNTIYF. The CDR3 DNA reads TGTGCCAGCAGTCCGACAGGGTCGGGGGGAAACACCATATATTTT. The chain carries TRBV12-3 or TRBV12-4 and TRBJ1-3, with 7 bases that match TRBD1. V trimming: 5 bases; J trimming: 4 bases; junction bases outside the gene matches: 8. CDR3 size: 15 residues.

The rearrangement links TRBV20-1 to TRBJ2-3, with 7 positions matching TRBD2. With 3 bases clipped from V and 2 bases from J, the junction kept 8 bases outside the gene matches. CDR3 size: 15 residues. Germline CDR1 reads DFQATT; CDR2 reads SNEGSKA (reference sequence). DNA of the CDR3: TGCAGTGCTAGGAGGCTAGCGGATTACACAGATACGCAGTATTTT. It yields the protein CSARRLADYTDTQYF.

This clonotype was found many times. This chain uses TRBV7-3 with TRBJ2-1, with D maybe TRBD2 (6 bases). The V gene's germline CDR1 is SGHTA and CDR2 FQGTGA. V was shortened by 4 bases and J by 9 bases, with 16 bases between the two germline ends. The CDR3 is 14 amino acids. The CDR3: CASSSGLYNSEQFF. Here the CDR3 DNA reads TGTGCCAGCAGCTCGGGACTCTACAACAGTGAGCAGTTCTTC.

This clonotype occurred many times. The gene calls are TRBV2 and TRBJ2-1; D is ambiguous. CDR3 length: 13 residues. Germline loops: CDR1 SNHLY, CDR2 FYNNEI. V lost 4 bases to trimming and J lost 6 bases, with 10 bases between them. DNA for the CDR3: TGTGCCAGCAGTGCGGGCGCGTTCAATGAGCAGTTCTTC. Residues: CASSAGAFNEQFF.

This clonotype has more than one count but fewer than ten. The chain links TRBV7-2 to TRBJ2-3, with 8 bases aligning to TRBD2. The CDR3 totals 15 residues. CDR1 and CDR2 from the germline V gene are SGHTA and FQGNSA. Trimming removed 1 base from V and 5 bases from J; junction bases left unmatched: 5. CDR3 DNA: TGTGCCAGCAGCTTAGGATCCCTAGCGGGAGATACGCAGTATTTT. Translated: CASSLGSLAGDTQYF.

The rearrangement links TRBV3-1 to TRBJ2-3; 12 bases line up with TRBD2. CDR3 size: 18 residues. With 6 bases clipped from V and 3 bases from J, the junction kept 13 bases outside the gene matches. Germline values: CDR1 LGHDT, CDR2 YNNKEL (reference sequence). DNA for the CDR3: TGTGCCAGCAGTTACTCGCCTAGCGGGAGGGCCCTGACAGATACGCAGTATTTT. Translating gives CASSYSPSGRALTDTQYF.

This clonotype was counted at least ten times. This rearrangement joins TRBV29-1 to TRBJ2-1; a weak D match, TRBD1 (7 bases). Trimming took off 7 bases at V and 6 bases at J, with 19 bases between the two ends. The CDR3 contains 14 residues. Germline-derived CDR1 and CDR2 are SQVTM and ANQGSEA. CDR3 in DNA: TGCAGCGCCTGGAGACAGGGAGGTTTCAATGAGCAGTTCTTC. It specifies CSAWRQGGFNEQFF.

The chain combines TRBV5-5 with TRBJ2-2, with 8 bases that match TRBD2. CDR3 size: 16 residues. J gave up 2 bases and V 1 base, and 4 bases lay outside the gene matches. Germline V gene sequence: CDR1 SGHKS, CDR2 YYEKEE (reference sequence). CDR3 sequence: CASSLKAGVNTGELFF. The CDR3 DNA follows: TGTGCCAGCAGCTTGAAAGCGGGAGTTAACACCGGGGAGCTGTTTTTT.

This clonotype was counted once. This sequence joins TRBV6-4 and TRBJ1-5; D is perhaps TRBD1 (5 bases). V was trimmed by 2 bases and J by 9 bases, leaving 11 bases between them. The V gene's germline CDR1 is MRHNA and CDR2 SNTAGT. CDR3 size: 13 residues. CDR3 protein: CASSDLLGGPQHF. The CDR3 bases are TGTGCCAGCAGTGACCTTCTTGGGGGGCCCCAGCATTTT.

This clonotype occurred a few times. The CDR3 DNA is TGTGCCACCAGCCCCCAGTTGGGGACTCGATCCTACGAGCAGTACTTC. Translated, it gives CATSPQLGTRSYEQYF. This rearrangement joins TRBV15 to TRBJ2-7; D may be TRBD2 (6 bases). V shed 5 bases and J shed 1 base, with 18 bases lying between them. This CDR3 has 16 residues. Per germline, CDR1 LNHNV and CDR2 YYDKDF (reference sequence).

V is TRBV5-1 and J is TRBJ1-6; 7 bases map to TRBD1. This CDR3 region has 14 residues. CDR1 and CDR2 (germline): SGHRS, YFSETQ. The J segment lost 9 bases and the V segment lost 3 bases, leaving 6 bases of the junction unmatched. CDR3 sequence reads: CASSYGQASSPLHF. Written as DNA, the CDR3 is TGCGCCAGCAGCTACGGACAGGCCAGTTCACCCCTCCACTTT.

This clonotype was detected many times. As DNA, the CDR3 is TGTGCCAGCAGCTCCCCGGGGAACTATGGCTACACCTTC. Its translation is CASSSPGNYGYTF. The J gene is TRBJ1-2, the V gene TRBV11-2; D not resolved. CDR1 is SGHAT, CDR2 FQNNGV, per germline. The CDR3 is 13 amino acids. Between the trimmed V and J ends, which lost 4 bases and 2 bases, there was a span of 8 bases.

There are many counts of this clonotype. The rearrangement links TRBV20-1 to TRBJ2-5, with 8 bases aligning to TRBD1. The CDR3 has 16 amino acids. J lost 2 bases, V lost 4 bases, and 12 bases had no gene match. The germline V gene has CDR1 DFQATT and CDR2 SNEGSKA (reference sequence). The CDR3 bases are TGCAGTGCTATCGGGTTGTACAGGGGGGATCAAGAGACCCAGTACTTC. Protein: CSAIGLYRGDQETQYF.

As regards this clonotype: Being one base from a much bigger clone, this may be a read error. The chain recombines TRBV3-1 with TRBJ2-7, with 8 bases matching TRBD1. This CDR3 has 15 amino acids. In germline, CDR1 is LGHDT, CDR2 YNNKEL (reference sequence). CDR3 sequence (DNA): TGTGCCGGCAGCCAGGACAGGGTCAGGTCCTACGAGCAGTACTTC. The encoded protein is CAGSQDRVRSYEQYF.